A single sample gave rise to the 16 T cell receptor beta chains below, sequenced in a study of response to subunit inactivated influenza vaccine. TCRdb passed the RT-PCR reads through MiXCR, listing each CDR3 protein once. The table has around 580,000 distinct CDR3 sequences, roughly 10% seen once. The material sequenced was PBMCs from blood, taken on the day of vaccination. Receptor source: a man aged 45 to 65 who received an inactivated influenza vaccine.

J is TRBJ2-7 and V is TRBV10-3; TRBD1 matches 10 bases. CDR1 and CDR2 (germline): ENHRY, SYGVKD. Losses at the gene ends were 4 bases for V and 1 base for J; bases not matched to a gene: 1. CDR3 size: 14 residues. CDR3 sequence (DNA): TGTGCCATCAGTGCGGGACAGGGGTCCTACGAGCAGTACTTC. Protein product: CAISAGQGSYEQYF.

The rearrangement joins TRBV12-3 or TRBV12-4 to TRBJ2-7; the D gene is possibly TRBD1 (6 bases). The CDR3 runs 15 residues. Trimming shortened V by 6 bases and J by 8 bases, and 23 bases separated the two germline ends. CDR3 loop: CASSQAWDTIMKQYF. The CDR3 nucleotides read TGTGCCAGCAGCCAAGCCTGGGACACGATCATGAAGCAGTACTTC.

This clonotype appeared a few times. This chain joins TRBV3-1 and TRBJ2-2, with D unclear. The CDR3 has 13 residues. The ends were cut back, 1 base at V and 6 bases at J, with 6 bases in the middle. CDR1 and CDR2 (germline): LGHDT, YNNKEL (reference sequence). CDR3 nucleotide sequence: TGTGCCAGCAGCCAAGCTCGCCCCGGGGAGCTGTTTTTT. It is translated as CASSQARPGELFF.

The chain uses TRBV6-5 and TRBJ2-5, with 7 nucleotides matching TRBD2. Germline V CDR1 and CDR2: MNHEY, SVGAGI. This CDR3 region has 17 residues. V shed 0 bases and J 3 bases; nucleotides not matched to a gene: 10. Written as DNA, the CDR3 is TGTGCCAGCAGTTACTCTCCCGGCAATGGGGGGGAAGAGACCCAGTACTTC. It codes for CASSYSPGNGGEETQYF.

This chain connects TRBV7-2 to TRBJ2-1; D possibly matches TRBD1 or TRBD2 (6 bases each). The CDR3 loop spans 16 amino acids. Germline loops: CDR1 SGHTA, CDR2 FQGNSA. The V end was cut by 6 bases, the J end by 0 bases, with 15 bases between. The CDR3 reads CASSKRGASSYNEQFF. The DNA of the CDR3 is TGTGCCAGCAGTAAGAGGGGGGCCAGCTCCTACAATGAGCAGTTCTTC.

The chain couples TRBV20-1 to TRBJ2-3; TRBD2 matches at 9 bases. The V gene's germline CDR1 is DFQATT and CDR2 SNEGSKA (reference sequence). The CDR3 is 18 amino acids. The trim removed 0 bases at V and 6 bases at J, leaving 16 bases unmatched. The CDR3 bases are TGCAGTGCTAGAGAGCTGGGTCGGCTAGCGGGACCCTTGGATACGCAGTATTTT. Protein sequence: CSARELGRLAGPLDTQYF.

In its sample, this clonotype was seen a few times. The junction shows a germline mismatch at one end, possibly a read error. This chain uses TRBV19 with TRBJ1-5, with D possibly TRBD1 on 5 matching bases. Germline V gene sequence: CDR1 LNHDA, CDR2 SQIVND (reference sequence). CDR3 length equals 14 residues. This chain's CDR3 is CASRIGQGGWSQHF. CDR3 nucleotide sequence: TGTGCCAGTAGGATAGGACAAGGTGGTTGGTCCCAGCATTTT.

This clonotype was detected only a few times. The chain employs TRBV27 and TRBJ2-2; 8 bases are a match to TRBD2. Germline V CDR1 and CDR2: MNHEY, SMNVEV (reference sequence). The J segment lost 4 bases and the V segment lost 4 bases, leaving 8 bases of the junction unmatched. This CDR3 region has 16 residues. The CDR3 loop is CASSSTGTRVTGELFF. CDR3 nucleotides: TGTGCCAGCAGTTCGACCGGGACTAGGGTCACCGGGGAGCTGTTTTTT.

This clonotype was seen only a few times. The chain joins TRBV12-3 or TRBV12-4 to TRBJ1-1; D remains ambiguous. This CDR3 contains 13 residues. V was shortened by 4 bases and J by 4 bases, with 10 bases between the two germline ends. The CDR3 region is CASSSSGFTEAFF. In DNA, the CDR3 is TGTGCCAGCAGTTCCTCGGGGTTCACTGAAGCTTTCTTT.

This clonotype was picked up a small number of times. This chain connects TRBV5-1 to TRBJ2-3, with D uncertain. The CDR3 has 13 residues. The V end lost 5 bases, the J end lost 4 bases, and 11 bases lay between the germline ends. Germline CDR1 and CDR2: SGHRS and YFSETQ. CDR3 sequence (DNA): TGCGCCAGCAGACTTGACATACCAGATACGCAGTATTTT. Translated, it gives CASRLDIPDTQYF.

This clonotype was counted between two and nine times. The V call is TRBV7-2, the J call TRBJ2-7; D is perhaps TRBD2 (5 bases). CDR3 length equals 15 residues. Germline values: CDR1 SGHTA, CDR2 FQGNSA. V was trimmed by 5 bases and J by 0 bases, leaving 14 bases between them. CDR3 amino acids: CASSAQRPSSYEQYF. The CDR3 coding sequence is TGTGCCAGCAGCGCACAGCGGCCAAGCTCCTACGAGCAGTACTTC.

This clonotype was seen many times. The chain carries TRBV7-2 and TRBJ2-5; tentatively, D is TRBD2 (6 bases). This CDR3 region has 15 residues. Trimming shortened V by 2 bases and J by 2 bases, and 12 bases separated the two germline ends. Germline values: CDR1 SGHTA, CDR2 FQGNSA. Here the CDR3 DNA reads TGTGCCAGCAGCTTACCGGGACTGTTACAAGAGACCCAGTACTTC. It specifies CASSLPGLLQETQYF.

The V call is TRBV11-2, the J call TRBJ1-1; weak D call: TRBD1 (6 bases). V gave up 5 bases and J gave up 3 bases, with 13 bases separating them. CDR1 and CDR2 from the germline V gene are SGHAT and FQNNGV. The CDR3 spans 14 residues. As DNA, the CDR3 is TGTGCCAGCAGCACACAGGGTGGGTACACTGAAGCTTTCTTT. Translating gives CASSTQGGYTEAFF.

This clonotype was found a few times. V is TRBV28 and J is TRBJ2-1; D is perhaps TRBD2 (7 bases). V dropped 5 bases and J dropped 6 bases, with 17 bases sitting between them. This CDR3 spans 15 amino acids. Germline CDR1 MDHEN, CDR2 SYDVKM. This CDR3 reads CASSLLAEGGNEQFF. The CDR3 coding sequence is TGTGCCAGCAGTCTCCTAGCGGAGGGGGGCAATGAGCAGTTCTTC.

The chain combines TRBV15 with TRBJ2-7, with 10 positions matching TRBD1. J was trimmed by 3 bases and V by 4 bases; bases with no gene match: 6. The CDR3 has 15 amino acids. Germline CDR1 LNHNV, CDR2 YYDKDF (reference sequence). The CDR3 sequence: CATSTAGQGSYEQYF. The CDR3 nucleotides are TGTGCCACCAGCACAGCGGGACAGGGGAGCTACGAGCAGTACTTC.

The J gene is TRBJ2-1, the V gene TRBV18; 8 nucleotides align to TRBD2. This CDR3 has 15 amino acids. J lost 8 bases, V lost 6 bases, and 12 bases had no gene match. In germline, CDR1 is KGHSH, CDR2 LQKENI. The CDR3 sequence: CASSPGGGLRDEQFF. CDR3 sequence (DNA): TGTGCCAGCTCCCCAGGCGGGGGGTTGAGGGATGAGCAGTTCTTC.